Listed below are T cell receptor beta chains from one sample, sequenced in a study of human T cells and chemical hapten exposure. TCRdb reprocessed the RACE reads via MiXCR and lists one record per CDR3 protein. Among roughly 200,000 distinct CDR3 sequences listed, about 25% were seen once. Source: whole blood, taken in connection with sensitization to the hapten diphenylcyclopropenone (DPC). All receptors come from a woman aged 40 to 50 with alopecia areata. Some clones in this sample may be carry-over from other donors' samples. Each CDR3 is given with its conserved first and last residue. D genes are given only for firm matches. Only some rows state a clone size, as once, few, many or a class for expanded clones.

.	TRBJ2-7	TRBV4-3	.	CASSQVLRLGYEQYF	TGCGCCAGCAGCCAAGTCCTCAGGTTAGGATACGAGCAGTACTTC
few	TRBJ2-2	TRBV20-1	TRBD2	CSARGTSLVKAGELFF	TGCAGTGCTAGAGGGACTAGTCTAGTTAAGGCCGGGGAGCTGTTTTTT
few	TRBJ2-7	TRBV29-1	TRBD2	CSVEKLAGYEQYF	TGCAGCGTTGAGAAACTAGCGGGCTACGAGCAGTACTTC
once	TRBJ1-3	TRBV28	.	CASRSGGGLDTIYF	TGTGCCAGCAGGTCCGGCGGGGGATTGGACACCATATATTTT
few	TRBJ2-2	TRBV24-1	.	CATSDLGQGNTGELFF	TGTGCCACCAGTGATTTGGGTCAGGGCAACACCGGGGAGCTGTTTTTT
.	TRBJ2-2	TRBV5-6	TRBD1	CASSSGTGRVTGELFF	TGTGCCAGCAGCTCAGGGACAGGGAGGGTCACCGGGGAGCTGTTTTTT
.	TRBJ2-5	TRBV2	.	CASKTTDFQETQYF	TGTGCCAGCAAGACGACGGACTTCCAAGAGACCCAGTACTTC
.	TRBJ2-5	TRBV28	.	CASSPLDPGRQETQYF	TGTGCCAGCAGCCCGCTGGACCCGGGCCGGCAAGAGACCCAGTACTTC
.	TRBJ1-2	TRBV6-2/TRBV6-3	.	CASRSKIIRKSIYGYTF	TGTGCCAGCAGATCGAAAATTATCAGGAAATCTATCTATGGCTACACCTTC
.	TRBJ2-7	TRBV28	.	CASSLKGRGLGYF	TGTGCCAGCAGTCTCAAGGGCCGGGGCCTAGGGTACTTC
.	TRBJ2-2	TRBV29-1	.	CSVDWGNGELFF	TGCAGCGTTGATTGGGGCAACGGGGAGCTGTTTTTT
.	TRBJ1-2	TRBV3-1	.	CASSQGRGTSYGYTF	TGTGCCAGCAGCCAAGGCCGGGGGACGAGTTATGGCTACACCTTC
few	TRBJ2-7	TRBV5-5	.	CASSLEGGSHYEQYF	TGTGCCAGCAGCTTGGAGGGTGGGTCCCACTACGAGCAGTACTTC
few	TRBJ2-7	TRBV6-5	.	CASRVLGAGTYEQYF	TGTGCCAGCAGGGTACTAGGGGCAGGGACCTACGAGCAGTACTTC
many	TRBJ2-2	TRBV6-2/TRBV6-3	TRBD1	CASGGQGNTGELFF	TGTGCCAGCGGGGGACAGGGGAACACCGGGGAGCTGTTTTTT
.	TRBJ1-5	TRBV5-6	TRBD1	CASSLTGTDGNQPQHF	TGTGCCAGCAGCTTGACCGGGACAGATGGCAATCAGCCCCAGCATTTT
many	TRBJ1-2	TRBV19	TRBD1	CASSSGQDYGYTF	TGTGCCAGTAGTTCGGGACAGGACTATGGCTACACCTTC
.	TRBJ1-5	TRBV12-5	.	CASGLGGEQPQHF	TGTGCTAGTGGTTTGGGGGGGGAACAGCCCCAGCATTTT
.	TRBJ2-7	TRBV28	.	CASSLPGSEQYF	TGTGCCAGCAGCCTTCCAGGGTCCGAGCAGTACTTC
few	TRBJ1-5	TRBV7-6	.	CASSGLNQPQHF	TGTGCCAGCAGTGGTTTAAATCAGCCCCAGCATTTT
few	TRBJ2-7	TRBV12-3/TRBV12-4	.	CASSLGRSQREQYF	TGTGCCAGCAGTTTAGGACGGTCCCAGCGCGAGCAGTACTTC
.	TRBJ2-2	TRBV29-1	TRBD2	CSVGLTSGTGTGELFF	TGCAGCGTTGGATTGACTAGCGGGACGGGCACCGGGGAGCTGTTTTTT
.	TRBJ1-1	TRBV12-3/TRBV12-4	.	CASSFMDKNTEAFF	TGTGCCAGCAGTTTTATGGACAAGAACACTGAAGCTTTCTTT
few	TRBJ2-2	TRBV27	.	CASSPGRASNTGELFF	TGTGCCAGCAGCCCAGGGCGGGCCTCGAACACCGGGGAGCTGTTTTTT
.	TRBJ2-2	TRBV5-1	.	CASSSGLNTGELFF	TGCGCCAGCAGCTCCGGACTCAACACCGGGGAGCTGTTTTTT
.	TRBJ2-1	TRBV4-3	.	CASSQDPRSYNEQFF	TGCGCCAGCAGCCAAGATCCGCGATCCTACAATGAGCAGTTCTTC
.	TRBJ1-1	TRBV5-1	.	CASSSQSAEAFF	TGCGCCAGCAGCTCCCAGAGTGCTGAAGCTTTCTTT
.	TRBJ2-7	TRBV20-1	TRBD1	CSARTDRELYEQYF	TGCAGTGCTAGAACAGACAGGGAACTCTACGAGCAGTACTTC
few	TRBJ1-1	TRBV4-3	.	CASSQDSFTTEAFF	TGCGCCAGCAGCCAAGATAGCTTCACGACTGAAGCTTTCTTT
.	TRBJ2-7	TRBV5-4	.	CASSGPGRREQYF	TGTGCCAGCAGCGGACCGGGGCGGCGCGAGCAGTACTTC
few	TRBJ2-7	TRBV29-1	TRBD1	CSVTGFSYEQYF	TGCAGCGTGACAGGGTTCTCCTACGAGCAGTACTTC
.	TRBJ2-4	TRBV27	.	CASSTTGSKNIQYF	TGTGCCAGCAGTACCACAGGCTCTAAAAACATTCAGTACTTC
few	TRBJ2-3	TRBV6-5	TRBD2	CASSDVGRGTDTQYF	TGTGCCAGCAGTGACGTTGGGAGGGGCACAGATACGCAGTATTTT
.	TRBJ2-7	TRBV5-4	.	CASSPGTKIPGDEQYF	TGTGCCAGCAGCCCCGGGACAAAGATCCCGGGGGACGAGCAGTACTTC
.	TRBJ2-1	TRBV4-3	TRBD1	CASSQEDNRGSWTYNEQFF	TGCGCCAGCAGCCAAGAAGATAACAGGGGAAGTTGGACGTACAATGAGCAGTTCTTC
.	TRBJ2-6	TRBV10-3	.	CAISELASGANVLTF	TGTGCCATCAGTGAGTTGGCCTCTGGGGCCAACGTCCTGACTTTC
few	TRBJ2-2	TRBV5-1	TRBD1	CASMWDRVNTGELFF	TGCGCCAGCATGTGGGACAGGGTGAACACCGGGGAGCTGTTTTTT
.	TRBJ1-5	TRBV6-5	.	CASGNGNQPQHF	TGTGCCAGCGGTAACGGCAATCAGCCCCAGCATTTT
.	TRBJ1-5	TRBV4-3	.	CASSQDLPNYQPQHF	TGCGCCAGCAGCCAAGATCTGCCAAATTATCAGCCCCAGCATTTT
.	TRBJ2-1	TRBV21-1	.	CASPPGVSGNGSYNEQFF	TGTGCCAGCCCGCCGGGGGTTAGCGGGAATGGATCCTACAATGAGCAGTTCTTC
few	TRBJ2-2	TRBV24-1	.	CATSGRETGELFF	TGTGCCACCAGTGGGAGGGAGACCGGGGAGCTGTTTTTT
.	TRBJ2-7	TRBV6-6	TRBD1	CASRQSGGQGGEQYF	TGTGCCAGCAGGCAAAGTGGGGGACAGGGCGGCGAGCAGTACTTC
.	TRBJ2-3	TRBV20-1	.	CSASLSADTQYF	TGCAGCGCAAGTCTGTCCGCAGATACGCAGTATTTT
few	TRBJ1-4	TRBV18	TRBD1	CASSRTGNEKLFF	TGTGCCAGCTCGCGGACAGGAAATGAAAAACTGTTTTTT
.	TRBJ2-1	TRBV28	.	CASSSLRGSSYNEQFF	TGTGCCAGCAGTTCACTACGGGGGAGCTCCTACAATGAGCAGTTCTTC
.	TRBJ2-5	TRBV20-1	TRBD2	CSARAGLAGVETQYF	TGCAGTGCTAGAGCCGGACTAGCGGGAGTTGAGACCCAGTACTTC
.	TRBJ2-3	TRBV7-9	.	CASSLTGPSADTQYF	TGTGCCAGCAGCTTAACCGGGCCTAGCGCAGATACGCAGTATTTT